The clone carrying this TCR beta chain was observed a single time. The target antigen is unknown. V trimming: 0 bases; J trimming: 3 bases; junction bases outside the gene matches: 7. The germline V gene has CDR1 GTSNPN and CDR2 SVGIG (reference sequence). This CDR3 comprises 16 residues. Using immunoSEQ multiplex PCR, the repertoire was profiled, and TCRdb retains in-frame clones only, with some absent. The sample has more than 110,000 clones; about 95% are singletons. This entry belongs to a study of cytomegalovirus exposure and HLA in healthy donors. Study in general: Both the roughly 120 validation repertoires and the roughly 700 first-cohort repertoires used the same platform, as reported by a later analysis.

Study findings and constraints: Investigators reported around 150 TCR beta chains as tied to cytomegalovirus.

This clonotype was sampled from a man between 18 and 29 years old in good health and CMV-seropositive. Sequencing was carried out using PBMCs. The chain uses TRBV30 and TRBJ2-1; 8 nucleotides agree with TRBD2. Written as DNA, the CDR3 is TGTGCCTGGAGTGTGGGTAGCGGGGCGGTCTACAATGAGCAGTTCTTC. Amino acid sequence: CAWSVGSGAVYNEQFF.